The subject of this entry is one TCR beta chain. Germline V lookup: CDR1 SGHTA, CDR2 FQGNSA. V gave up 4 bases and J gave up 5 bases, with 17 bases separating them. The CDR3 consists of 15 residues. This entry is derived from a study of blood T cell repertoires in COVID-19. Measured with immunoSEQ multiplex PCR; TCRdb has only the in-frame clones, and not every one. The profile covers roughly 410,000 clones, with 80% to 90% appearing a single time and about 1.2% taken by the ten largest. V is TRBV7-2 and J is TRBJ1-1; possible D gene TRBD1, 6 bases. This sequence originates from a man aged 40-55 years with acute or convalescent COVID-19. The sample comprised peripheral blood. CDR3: CASSSTGTRGTEAFF. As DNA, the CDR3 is TGTGCCAGCAGCTCCACCGGGACAAGGGGGACTGAAGCTTTCTTT.